Listed below are T cell receptor beta chains from one sample, sequenced in a study of beta chain features in type 1 diabetes. This table comes from immunoSEQ multiplex PCR, and its TCRdb copy is limited to in-frame clones, with some not included. The profile covers 310,000 or so clones, with approximately 11% appearing a single time and around 0.015% taken by the ten largest. The sample taken for sequencing was naive CD4+ T cells from blood. These receptors originate from a woman between 25 and 40 years old in good health. Each CDR3 is given with its conserved first and last residue. D genes are given only for firm matches. Clone sizes are given selectively: once, few, many, or a class where the clone is expanded.

V: TRBV7-3; D: TRBD2; size: few; J: TRBJ2-1; DNA: TGTGCCAGCAGCAGGGAGGCTAGCGGGTACAATGAGCAGTTCTTC; CDR3: CASSREASGYNEQFF
V: TRBV10-3; D: TRBD1; size: few; J: TRBJ1-2; DNA: TGTGCCATCAGGGGGGACAGGGCGAACTATGGCTACACCTTC; CDR3: CAIRGDRANYGYTF
V: TRBV29-1; D: TRBD1; size: few; J: TRBJ1-2; DNA: TGCAGCGCACCGACAGGGCACGACTATGGCTACACCTTC; CDR3: CSAPTGHDYGYTF
V: TRBV27; D: .; size: few; J: TRBJ1-1; DNA: TGTGCCAGCAGTTTCCTCCCCCGGGGGGGTTCTGAAGCTTTCTTT; CDR3: CASSFLPRGGSEAFF
V: TRBV7-9; D: .; size: few; J: TRBJ2-3; DNA: TGTGCCAGCAGCTTCGGGGGTAGCACAGATACGCAGTATTTT; CDR3: CASSFGGSTDTQYF
V: TRBV28; D: TRBD1; size: few; J: TRBJ1-2; DNA: TGTGCCAGCACCCCTAATCTACAGGGGGCCTATGGCTACACCTTC; CDR3: CASTPNLQGAYGYTF
V: TRBV5-1; D: .; size: .; J: TRBJ2-1; DNA: TGCGCCAGCCACGGGGGGCTAGCGAGCTCCTACAATGAGCAGTTCTTC; CDR3: CASHGGLASSYNEQFF
V: TRBV9; D: TRBD2; size: few; J: TRBJ2-2; DNA: TGTGCCAGCAGCGTTAAGACTAGCTTGAGCACCGGGGAGCTGTTTTTT; CDR3: CASSVKTSLSTGELFF
V: TRBV27; D: TRBD2; size: .; J: TRBJ2-7; DNA: TGTGCCAGCAGTTTGCGGGAGGGGTCGTACGAGCAGTACTTC; CDR3: CASSLREGSYEQYF
V: TRBV7-2; D: .; size: few; J: TRBJ2-7; DNA: TGTGCCAGCAGCTTAGTTGGGCTAGCGGAGCAGTACTTC; CDR3: CASSLVGLAEQYF
V: TRBV27; D: .; size: once; J: TRBJ2-2; DNA: TGTGCCAGCAGAAAACACGGGGAGCTGTTTTTT; CDR3: CASRKHGELFF
V: TRBV15; D: TRBD2; size: .; J: TRBJ2-7; DNA: TGTGCCACCAGCAGAGTAGCGGGAGGACCCTACGAGCAGTACTTC; CDR3: CATSRVAGGPYEQYF
V: TRBV7-2; D: .; size: .; J: TRBJ2-2; DNA: TGTGCCAGCAGCGAAGGGACAATAAGGAGAACCGGGGAGCTGTTTTTT; CDR3: CASSEGTIRRTGELFF
V: TRBV6-1; D: TRBD1; size: .; J: TRBJ1-1; DNA: TGTGCCAGCAGTGTCAGGGGGGCGGACACTGAAGCTTTCTTT; CDR3: CASSVRGADTEAFF
V: TRBV4-3; D: .; size: .; J: TRBJ2-1; DNA: TGCGCCAGCAGCCAAGATTTTAACAGGGCGGAGTTCTTC; CDR3: CASSQDFNRAEFF
V: TRBV4-2; D: .; size: .; J: TRBJ2-3; DNA: TGTGCCAGCAGCCAAGGGCTGCTCGATACGCAGTATTTT; CDR3: CASSQGLLDTQYF
V: TRBV4-3; D: TRBD1; size: .; J: TRBJ1-2; DNA: TGCGCCAGCAGCCTGGGACAGGCATCCAACTATGGCTACACCTTC; CDR3: CASSLGQASNYGYTF
V: TRBV13; D: TRBD2; size: few; J: TRBJ2-7; DNA: TGTGCCAGCAGCTCTCGACTAGGACTAGCGGGAGGATCCCACGAGCAGTACTTC; CDR3: CASSSRLGLAGGSHEQYF
V: TRBV9; D: .; size: few; J: TRBJ2-2; DNA: TGTGCCAGCAGCGTCCAAACCCGAGCCGGGGAGCTGTTTTTT; CDR3: CASSVQTRAGELFF
V: TRBV11-1; D: TRBD1; size: few; J: TRBJ2-7; DNA: TGTGCCAGCAGCCTAGACCGGGACAGCTTCTACGAGCAGTACTTC; CDR3: CASSLDRDSFYEQYF
V: TRBV7-3; D: .; size: .; J: TRBJ2-1; DNA: TGTGCCAGCAGCTTAGGAGGTACCTACAATGAGCAGTTCTTC; CDR3: CASSLGGTYNEQFF
V: TRBV6-6; D: .; size: .; J: TRBJ2-5; DNA: TGTGCCAGCAGAGGAGGGCCAAAGACCCAGTACTTC; CDR3: CASRGGPKTQYF
V: TRBV5-1; D: .; size: few; J: TRBJ2-7; DNA: TGCGCCAGCAGCCATGAAGGGAGCTCCTACGAGCAGTACTTC; CDR3: CASSHEGSSYEQYF
V: TRBV7-9; D: TRBD2; size: .; J: TRBJ2-1; DNA: TGTGCCAGCGGACAAACTAGCGACGAGCAGTTCTTC; CDR3: CASGQTSDEQFF
V: TRBV7-3; D: .; size: few; J: TRBJ2-1; DNA: TGTGCCAGCAGCTTACAACAATACAATGAGCAGTTCTTC; CDR3: CASSLQQYNEQFF